The rows below give T cell receptor beta chains drawn from one sample of a study of T cells in Graves' hyperthyroidism and ophthalmopathy. TCRdb re-called the multiplex PCR reads through MiXCR, storing one row per CDR3 protein. The sample holds approximately 400,000 distinct CDR3 sequences, around 15% seen once. The sample was blood. Receptor source: a middle-aged man with Graves' ophthalmopathy. The CDR3 runs from the conserved cysteine through the conserved F or W. D genes are given only for firm matches. Clone size is shown for a subset of rows, as once, few, many or a class of expanded clone.

TRBV19	TRBJ1-1	few	.	CASSMLLESTEAFF	TGTGCCAGTAGTATGCTCCTGGAATCCACTGAAGCTTTCTTT
TRBV10-3	TRBJ1-1	many	.	CAISESLQNTEAFF	TGTGCCATCAGTGAGTCGTTACAAAACACTGAAGCTTTCTTT
TRBV20-1	TRBJ2-7	many	TRBD2	CSARNIRTSGYEQYF	TGCAGTGCTAGAAACATCAGGACTAGCGGTTACGAGCAGTACTTC
TRBV20-1	TRBJ2-2	few	.	CSARETRTGELFF	TGCAGTGCTAGAGAAACTAGGACCGGGGAGCTGTTTTTT
TRBV10-3	TRBJ2-7	.	.	CAISEGNYEQYF	TGTGCCATCAGTGAGGGGAACTACGAGCAGTACTTC
TRBV5-4	TRBJ2-7	many	.	CASSLGLEGAYEQYF	TGTGCCAGCAGCTTGGGGTTAGAAGGGGCTTACGAGCAGTACTTC
TRBV5-1	TRBJ2-5	.	TRBD1	CASKKTGGLETQYF	TGCGCCAGCAAAAAGACAGGGGGCTTGGAGACCCAGTACTTC
TRBV6-1	TRBJ2-4	few	TRBD2	CASGGGGGHIQYF	TGTGCCAGCGGGGGAGGCGGGGGTCACATTCAGTACTTC
TRBV6-2/TRBV6-3	TRBJ2-1	few	TRBD2	CASSAQAAGVTEQFF	TGTGCCAGCAGTGCTCAGGCGGCGGGAGTCACTGAGCAGTTCTTC
TRBV4-1	TRBJ1-3	few	.	CASSQTGQTGNTIYF	TGCGCCAGCAGCCAGACCGGACAGACTGGAAACACCATATATTTT
TRBV29-1	TRBJ2-7	many	.	CSVASRDTYEQYF	TGCAGCGTTGCGTCACGGGACACCTACGAGCAGTACTTC
TRBV5-1	TRBJ2-1	.	TRBD1	CASSPGTANEQFF	TGCGCCAGCAGTCCCGGGACAGCCAATGAGCAGTTCTTC
TRBV5-8	TRBJ2-7	.	TRBD2	CASSQTSGSFEQYF	TGTGCCAGCAGCCAGACTAGCGGGAGTTTCGAGCAGTACTTC
TRBV6-1	TRBJ1-1	few	.	CASRPGRRGRAFF	TGTGCCAGCAGACCCGGGAGACGGGGGAGGGCTTTCTTT
TRBV18	TRBJ2-7	many	TRBD1	CASSPPGQSHEQYF	TGTGCCAGCTCACCACCGGGACAGTCCCACGAGCAGTACTTC
TRBV12-3/TRBV12-4	TRBJ1-5	.	TRBD1	CASSSGTDIGPQHF	TGTGCCAGCAGCTCTGGGACAGACATTGGGCCCCAGCATTTT
TRBV19	TRBJ2-5	many	.	CASSMSQETQYF	TGTGCCAGTAGTATGAGCCAAGAGACCCAGTACTTC
TRBV14	TRBJ2-3	many	.	CASSYTGKIPDTQYF	TGTGCCAGCAGCTACACTGGGAAGATCCCAGATACGCAGTATTTT
TRBV6-5	TRBJ1-1	many	TRBD1	CASSYEPQGTSADTEAFF	TGTGCCAGCAGTTACGAACCACAGGGGACGAGCGCGGACACTGAAGCTTTCTTT
TRBV20-1	TRBJ2-3	few	TRBD2	CSAKAGVLSRTDTRYF	TGCAGTGCGAAAGCGGGAGTTCTTTCCCGCACAGATACGCGGTATTTT
TRBV11-2	TRBJ2-2	many	.	CASSPRPNTGELFF	TGTGCCAGCAGCCCGAGACCGAACACCGGGGAGCTGTTTTTT
TRBV5-1	TRBJ2-7	.	.	CASSLATDLYEQYF	TGCGCCAGCAGCTTGGCGACAGACCTATACGAGCAGTACTTC
TRBV5-1	TRBJ1-3	many	TRBD1	CASSLDLTGRNGNTIYF	TGCGCCAGCAGCTTGGATTTGACAGGGAGAAATGGAAACACCATATATTTT
TRBV11-2	TRBJ2-4	few	TRBD1	CASSPRTGLAKNIQYF	TGTGCCAGCAGCCCGAGGACAGGTCTAGCCAAAAACATTCAGTACTTC
TRBV2	TRBJ2-7	many	.	CASSARDYEQYF	TGTGCCAGCAGTGCTAGGGACTACGAGCAGTACTTC
TRBV12-3/TRBV12-4	TRBJ2-7	many	TRBD2	CASSQILREEASYEQYF	TGTGCCAGCAGTCAGATTTTGCGGGAGGAGGCCTCCTACGAGCAGTACTTC
TRBV5-1	TRBJ2-7	many	.	CASSWGADYEQYF	TGCGCCAGCAGCTGGGGGGCAGACTACGAGCAGTACTTC
TRBV10-1	TRBJ2-5	few	.	CASSELARPETQYF	TGCGCCAGCAGTGAGTTAGCTAGACCAGAGACCCAGTACTTC
TRBV19	TRBJ2-3	few	.	CASGPGKADTQYF	TGTGCCAGCGGTCCCGGGAAAGCAGATACGCAGTATTTT